A single sample gave rise to the 12 T cell receptor beta chains below, sequenced in a study of blood T cell repertoires in COVID-19. Clones were read by immunoSEQ multiplex PCR, and TCRdb kept only the in-frame ones, dropping some. The sample contains 250,000 to 300,000 clones, about 89% of which appear only once. The sample was peripheral blood. These receptors all come from a man in his forties or fifties with acute or convalescent COVID-19.

This clone was counted between two and nine times. The chain carries TRBV7-3 and TRBJ1-1, with D maybe TRBD1 (6 bases). Germline lookup yields CDR1 SGHTA and CDR2 FQGTGA. The V gene lost 5 bases and the J gene lost 12 bases, with 19 bases spanning the gap. The CDR3 is 13 residues long. The CDR3 region has the DNA TGTGCCAGCAGCGAATATACAGGGAGTATCACTTTCTTT. Translating gives CASSEYTGSITFF.

The table lists this clone with a count of one. DNA for the CDR3: TGTGCCAGCAGCCTACCCGGGACAGGAACTCGGGAGCAGTACTTC. As protein: CASSLPGTGTREQYF. The chain employs TRBV7-9 and TRBJ2-7; 8 bases fit TRBD1. The CDR3 length is 15 residues. The V gene end was trimmed by 5 bases and the J gene end by 7 bases; junction bases not matched to a gene: 13. Germline assignment: CDR1 SEHNR and CDR2 FQNEAQ (reference sequence).

The genes are TRBV6-2 or TRBV6-3 and TRBJ1-2; 7 bases are a match to TRBD1. This CDR3 is 15 amino acids long. V dropped 5 bases and J dropped 2; count of bases not matched to a gene: 8. Germline CDR1 MNHEY, CDR2 SVGEGT. CDR3 DNA sequence: TGTGCCAGCAGTACCGGGACAGATCTGAACTATGGCTACACCTTC. It is translated as CASSTGTDLNYGYTF.

This sequence joins TRBV2 and TRBJ2-3; 7 bases line up with TRBD2. V lost 4 bases to trimming and J lost 0 bases; unmatched junction nucleotides: 4. The CDR3 is made up of 15 amino acids. Looked up from germline, CDR1 is SNHLY and CDR2 is FYNNEI. CDR3 in amino acids: CASSVGGGSTDTQYF. CDR3 DNA: TGTGCCAGCAGTGTTGGCGGGGGAAGCACAGATACGCAGTATTTT.

The V and J genes are TRBV21-1 and TRBJ1-5. TRBV21-1 is classified as a pseudogene. The CDR3 is 13 residues long. The chain's CDR3 is CASSKRVDQPQHF. CDR3 bases: TGTGCCAGCAGCAAACGGGTGGATCAGCCCCAGCATTTT.

The chain uses TRBV5-1 and TRBJ2-5; 9 nucleotides agree with TRBD2. Germline CDR1 SGHRS, CDR2 YFSETQ. The CDR3 covers 16 residues. V shed 0 bases and J 5 bases; nucleotides not matched to a gene: 8. CDR3 loop: CASSLEGGRAIETQYF. CDR3 nucleotide sequence: TGCGCCAGCAGCTTGGAGGGCGGGAGGGCCATTGAGACCCAGTACTTC.

CDR3 amino acids: CASSQAQGEKLFF. The CDR3 region has the DNA TGCGCCAGCAGCCAAGCACAGGGTGAAAAACTGTTTTTT. The chain combines TRBV4-1 with TRBJ1-4; the D gene is possibly TRBD1 (6 bases). The germline V and J ends were trimmed by 1 base and 7 bases, with 7 bases remaining between them. CDR1 is MGHRA, CDR2 YSYEKL, per germline. This CDR3 region has 13 residues.

This clone was picked up one time. This sequence joins TRBV18 and TRBJ2-7; a possible D gene is TRBD1 (6 bases). The V and J ends lost 4 bases and 2 bases respectively, with 9 bases between them. Looked up from germline, CDR1 is KGHSH and CDR2 is LQKENI. The CDR3 covers 13 residues. As DNA, the CDR3 is TGTGCCAGCTCACAGGGGGACACCTACGAGCAGTACTTC. Protein sequence: CASSQGDTYEQYF.

This clone appeared a single time. The chain uses TRBV29-1 and TRBJ2-3; D unclear. The V end lost 3 bases, the J end lost 1 base, and 11 bases lay between the germline ends. The CDR3 covers 14 residues. Germline values: CDR1 SQVTM, CDR2 ANQGSEA. CDR3 bases: TGCAGCGTTGATGGCTCCGTGGGCACAGATACGCAGTATTTT. The encoded protein is CSVDGSVGTDTQYF.

V gene TRBV27 combines with J gene TRBJ2-1; TRBD1 agrees at 11 bases. Trimming removed 4 bases from V and 15 bases from J; junction bases left unmatched: 8. Germline loops: CDR1 MNHEY, CDR2 SMNVEV (reference sequence). CDR3 size: 13 residues. CDR3 residues: CASSWTGGEVRFF. The CDR3 DNA sequence: TGTGCCAGCAGTTGGACAGGGGGCGAGGTTCGGTTCTTC.

This clone was picked up one time. The chain has TRBV19 and TRBJ2-3, with TRBD2 identical over 8 bases. The V gene end was trimmed by 10 bases and the J gene end by 3 bases; junction bases not matched to a gene: 12. This CDR3 is built from 15 residues. From germline, CDR1 is LNHDA and CDR2 SQIVND (reference sequence). The CDR3 reads CATQEPGGVTDTQYF. CDR3 DNA sequence: TGTGCCACCCAGGAACCCGGGGGGGTAACAGATACGCAGTATTTT.

The V gene is TRBV3-1 (or the pseudogene TRBV3-2), the J gene TRBJ1-6, with D perhaps matching TRBD1 (5 bases). V was pared by 2 bases and J by 9 bases, with 11 bases between. The CDR3 is 14 residues long. CDR1 is LGHDT and CDR2 is YNNKEL in the germline V gene (reference sequence). The CDR3 nucleotides are TGTGCCAGCAGCCAACCAGGGCGAGGTTCACCCCTCCACTTT. Encoded protein: CASSQPGRGSPLHF.